Each of the 26 T cell receptor beta chains below was sequenced from the same sample in a study of T cells in Graves' hyperthyroidism and ophthalmopathy. The source material, RNA transcripts, was used to amplify TCR beta CDR3 regions. The HTBI primer set served for first-round RT-PCR of the TCR CDR3. Each CDR3 protein gets one entry after TCRdb re-called the multiplex PCR reads with MiXCR. The sample holds 220,000 or so distinct CDR3 sequences; about 15% are singletons and the top ten take more than 25%. Sample: blood. These receptors came from a woman aged 18-29 years with Graves' ophthalmopathy.

This clonotype was observed once. The chain employs TRBV3-1 and TRBJ2-7, with 7 bases fitting TRBD2. The V and J ends lost 3 bases and 4 bases, in that order; junction bases with no gene match: 9. Germline-derived CDR1 and CDR2 are LGHDT and YNNKEL (reference sequence). CDR3 length: 15 amino acids. This chain's CDR3 is CASSQTGGSDYEQYF. Here the CDR3 DNA reads TGTGCCAGCAGCCAGACGGGCGGGAGTGATTACGAGCAGTACTTC.

This clonotype came up many times. This chain connects TRBV28 to TRBJ2-3; a possible D gene is TRBD1 (5 bases). The V end lost 6 bases, the J end lost 2 bases, and 9 bases lay between the germline ends. The CDR3 consists of 13 residues. Germline values: CDR1 MDHEN, CDR2 SYDVKM. The CDR3 sequence is CASRGRDTDTQYF. CDR3 sequence (DNA): TGTGCCAGCAGGGGGCGAGACACAGATACGCAGTATTTT.

This clonotype was picked up many times. One end of the junction does not line up with germline, which may come from a read error. The V call is TRBV7-8, the J call TRBJ2-7; 11 positions agree with TRBD2. Germline-derived CDR1 and CDR2 are SGHVS and FQNEAQ. The CDR3 length is 14 residues. The DNA for the CDR3 is TGTGCCAGCAGCCTAGCGGGAGGCTCACGAGAGCAGTACTTC. Encoded protein: CASSLAGGSREQYF.

This clonotype was seen at least ten times. The chain links TRBV6-1 to TRBJ2-1, with D perhaps assigned TRBD1 or TRBD2 (5 bases each). CDR1 is MNHNS, CDR2 SASEGT, per germline. This CDR3 comprises 15 residues. V lost 3 bases, J lost 6 bases, and 15 bases lay in between. The CDR3 bases are TGTGCCAGCAGTGAGGGCTCGGGACCAGGCAATGAGCAGTTCTTC. This translates into CASSEGSGPGNEQFF.

CDR3 amino acids: CASSLFGGAGYTF. The CDR3, as DNA: TGTGCCAGCAGCCTCTTTGGGGGGGCTGGCTACACCTTC. The chain couples TRBV14 to TRBJ1-2, with TRBD1 as a possible D gene (6 bases). CDR3 size: 13 residues. The germline gives CDR1 SGHDN, CDR2 FVKESK. The germline V and J ends were trimmed by 4 bases and 7 bases, with 13 bases remaining between them. The whole variable domain, remainder taken from reference TRBV14 and TRBJ1-2, is EAGVTQFPSHSVIEKGQTVTLRCDPISGHDNLYWYRRVMGKEIKFLLHFVKESKQDESGMPNNRFLAERTGGTYSTLKVQPAELEDSGVYFCASSLFGGAGYTFGSGTRLTVV.

This clonotype was picked up many times. This chain uses TRBV28 with TRBJ2-5, with 9 bases matching TRBD2. This CDR3 spans 14 amino acids. J was trimmed by 3 bases and V by 2 bases; bases with no gene match: 1. Germline V gives CDR1 MDHEN, CDR2 SYDVKM. The CDR3 region is CASSLRGGEETQYF. The CDR3, as DNA: TGTGCCAGCAGTTTACGCGGGGGGGAAGAGACCCAGTACTTC.

This chain links TRBV5-1 with TRBJ2-3, with TRBD2 matching 10 bases. Germline lookup yields CDR1 SGHRS and CDR2 YFSETQ. The J segment lost 4 bases and the V segment lost 4 bases, leaving 6 bases of the junction unmatched. This CDR3 spans 15 amino acids. The CDR3 spells CASSASGSGPDTQYF. CDR3 nucleotide sequence: TGCGCCAGCAGCGCTAGCGGGAGCGGCCCAGATACGCAGTATTTT. Based on the CDR3 plus reference TRBV5-1 and TRBJ2-3, the full variable domain is KAGVTQTPRYLIKTRGQQVTLSCSPISGHRSVSWYQQTPGQGLQFLFEYFSETQRNKGNFPGRFSGRQFSNSRSEMNVSTLELGDSALYLCASSASGSGPDTQYFGPGTRLTVL.

This clonotype was detected only a few times. The CDR3 bases are TGTGCCAGTAGTACATCAGGACTAGCGGAACCCCCATTCCATGGGGCGATCAATGAGCAGTTCTTC. Translation gives CASSTSGLAEPPFHGAINEQFF. The chain links TRBV19 to TRBJ2-1, with 10 bases aligning to TRBD2. The J segment lost 6 bases and the V segment lost 4 bases, leaving 27 bases of the junction unmatched. Looked up from germline, CDR1 is LNHDA and CDR2 is SQIVND (reference sequence). The CDR3 extends over 22 amino acids.

This clonotype came up many times. The genes are TRBV4-2 and TRBJ1-6; possibly TRBD1 for D (5 bases). V lost 4 bases to trimming and J lost 6 bases, with 13 bases between them. This CDR3 spans 15 amino acids. Germline CDR1 LGHNA, CDR2 YNFKEQ. Here the CDR3 reads CASSRDRDGNSPLHF. Here the CDR3 DNA reads TGTGCCAGCAGCCGCGACCGGGACGGTAATTCACCCCTCCACTTT.

This clonotype was found a few times. CDR3 sequence (DNA): TGTGCCAGCAGCGCGAGAGGAGATACGCAGTATTTT. Translated, it gives CASSARGDTQYF. The chain couples TRBV7-3 to TRBJ2-3; no definite D call. Germline V gene sequence: CDR1 SGHTA, CDR2 FQGTGA. The V end was cut by 5 bases, the J end by 5 bases, with 8 bases between. The CDR3 length is 12 residues.

This clonotype came up many times. The chain links TRBV20-1 to TRBJ2-3; D not resolved. The CDR3 length is 15 residues. V was trimmed by 0 bases and J by 2 bases, leaving 12 bases between them. Germline V gene sequence: CDR1 DFQATT, CDR2 SNEGSKA (reference sequence). In DNA, the CDR3 is TGCAGTGCTAGAGACCTAATCGGCCACACAGATACGCAGTATTTT. Protein sequence: CSARDLIGHTDTQYF.

This clonotype came up a few times. The chain recombines TRBV7-9 with TRBJ1-3; possibly TRBD1 for D (6 bases). Trimming stripped 5 bases from V and 3 bases from J, with 17 bases between. The germline V gene encodes CDR1 SEHNR and CDR2 FQNEAQ (reference sequence). This CDR3 contains 16 residues. CDR3 nucleotide sequence: TGTGCCAGCAGCCCGCCCCCAGGGGTATATGGAAACACCATATATTTT. It specifies CASSPPPGVYGNTIYF.

This clonotype was detected ten times or more. The chain has TRBV12-3 or TRBV12-4 and TRBJ2-1; 7 nucleotides line up with TRBD2. CDR3 length: 14 residues. J lost 8 bases, V lost 5 bases, and 9 bases had no gene match. CDR3 coding DNA: TGTGCCAGCAGTCTCGGGGGGTTTGTTCATGAGCAGTTCTTC. It translates to CASSLGGFVHEQFF.

This clonotype was recorded at least ten times. The gene calls are TRBV10-3 and TRBJ1-1; no reliable D call. CDR3 length equals 15 residues. V lost 2 bases and J 1 base, leaving 11 bases between the germline ends. Germline-derived CDR1 and CDR2 are ENHRY and SYGVKD. CDR3 protein: CAISEQLDSNTEAFF. In DNA form, the CDR3 reads TGTGCCATCAGTGAGCAATTGGATTCGAACACTGAAGCTTTCTTT.

For this clonotype: A much larger clone differs from this one at a single base, so this may be a read error. The chain joins TRBV29-1 to TRBJ2-3; perhaps TRBD1 as D (5 bases). Germline CDR1 SQVTM, CDR2 ANQGSEA. This CDR3 has 14 amino acids. V was shortened by 2 bases and J by 6 bases, with 15 bases between the two germline ends. In nucleotides, the CDR3 is TGCAGCGTTGAACATAGTGGGGCGGCGGATACGCAGTATTTT. The encoded protein is CSVEHSGAADTQYF.

This clonotype was recorded many times. V is TRBV12-5 and J is TRBJ1-2; 8 bases line up with TRBD1. The CDR3 spans 15 residues. CDR1 LGHNT and CDR2 FRNRAP come from the germline V gene. Trimming removed 1 base from V and 3 bases from J; junction bases left unmatched: 4. The CDR3 loop reads CASGLARGLYYGYTF. The DNA of the CDR3 is TGTGCTAGTGGTTTGGCCAGGGGGCTCTACTATGGCTACACCTTC.

This clonotype showed up many times. The CDR3 DNA is TGTGCCAGCAGTTTAGGGTGGAGATTCCCCTACGAGCAGTACTTC. Protein: CASSLGWRFPYEQYF. The chain employs TRBV28 and TRBJ2-7, with D unresolved. The CDR3 runs to 15 residues. Trimming took off 2 bases at V and 2 bases at J, with 13 bases between the two ends. Germline values: CDR1 MDHEN, CDR2 SYDVKM.

This clonotype was seen repeatedly, ten times or more. This sequence joins TRBV20-1 and TRBJ2-1, with 9 positions matching TRBD2. CDR1 is DFQATT, CDR2 SNEGSKA, per germline (reference sequence). V shed 5 bases, J shed 4 bases, and the junction held 6 bases outside the gene matches. The CDR3 loop spans 14 amino acids. CDR3 residues: CSALAGAWYNEQFF. The CDR3 bases are TGCAGTGCTTTAGCGGGAGCTTGGTACAATGAGCAGTTCTTC.

This rearrangement joins TRBV28 to TRBJ1-2; D uncertain. CDR3 size: 14 residues. Germline loops: CDR1 MDHEN, CDR2 SYDVKM. Trimming took 0 bases from V and 2 from J, leaving 7 bases between them. The CDR3 DNA sequence: TGTGCCAGCAGTTTATGGGAAGCGAACTATGGCTACACCTTC. Protein: CASSLWEANYGYTF.

This clonotype was recorded many times. The chain has TRBV7-9 and TRBJ2-1; 12 bases agree with TRBD1. This CDR3 region has 16 residues. Trimming removed 5 bases from V and 6 bases from J; junction bases left unmatched: 8. In germline, CDR1 is SEHNR, CDR2 FQNEAQ (reference sequence). The chain's CDR3 is CASSGTGGALLNEQFF. In DNA form, the CDR3 reads TGTGCCAGCAGCGGGACAGGGGGCGCTTTGCTCAATGAGCAGTTCTTC.

The chain uses TRBV19 and TRBJ1-3, with 7 bases fitting TRBD1. The CDR3 spans 15 residues. The germline CDR1 and CDR2 sequences are LNHDA and SQIVND (reference sequence). The trim removed 5 bases at V and 4 bases at J, leaving 8 bases unmatched. CDR3 amino acids: CASSSRQGQGNTIYF. The CDR3 region has the DNA TGTGCCAGTAGTTCGAGACAGGGCCAAGGAAACACCATATATTTT.

This clonotype was counted many times. The chain has TRBV10-2 and TRBJ2-7; 9 bases fit TRBD1. CDR1 and CDR2 from the germline V gene are WSHSY and SAAADI. With 3 bases clipped from V and 5 bases from J, the junction kept 8 bases outside the gene matches. The CDR3 contains 15 residues. This CDR3 is CASSDFRGQGHEQYF. The CDR3 DNA sequence: TGCGCCAGCAGTGATTTCAGAGGACAGGGGCACGAGCAGTACTTC.

This clonotype was counted at least ten times. The chain combines TRBV11-2 with TRBJ2-1; no definite D call. The CDR3 spans 13 residues. Germline CDR1 reads SGHAT; CDR2 reads FQNNGV. Between the trimmed V and J ends, which lost 0 bases and 3 bases, there was a span of 3 bases. The CDR3 sequence: CASSLEIYNEQFF. The CDR3 region has the DNA TGTGCCAGCAGCTTAGAAATCTACAATGAGCAGTTCTTC.

This clonotype appeared many times. V is TRBV7-9 and J is TRBJ1-1, with a weak D call TRBD1 (5 bases). This CDR3 has 14 amino acids. V gave up 4 bases and J gave up 0 bases, with 9 bases separating them. The germline V gene has CDR1 SEHNR and CDR2 FQNEAQ (reference sequence). The CDR3 DNA follows: TGTGCCAGCAGCTGGGGGGGTTTGAACACTGAAGCTTTCTTT. It codes for CASSWGGLNTEAFF.

This clonotype has a count of ten or more. This chain uses TRBV28 with TRBJ2-3; D is unclear. The CDR3 consists of 12 residues. V was trimmed by 5 bases and J by 5 bases, leaving 8 bases between them. Germline lookup yields CDR1 MDHEN and CDR2 SYDVKM. CDR3 sequence (DNA): TGTGCCAGCAGTCCCAGATTAGATACGCAGTATTTT. It yields the protein CASSPRLDTQYF.

The rearrangement links TRBV27 to TRBJ2-5; possibly TRBD2 for D (7 bases). CDR3 length equals 12 residues. Trimming stripped 4 bases from V and 12 bases from J, with 15 bases between. CDR1 and CDR2 from the germline V gene are MNHEY and SMNVEV (reference sequence). CDR3 DNA: TGTGCCAGCAGTTCAGCTGGGAGGGGGGAGTACTTC. Its protein is CASSSAGRGEYF.